The 9 T cell receptor beta chains given below trace back to one sample, sequenced in a study of CD8 T cells in Susac syndrome. Random hexamers primed reverse transcription of about 0.45 to 1 ug RNA. Via MiXCR, TCRdb re-called the immunoSEQ multiplex PCR reads, giving one row per CDR3 protein. Of 150,000 to 160,000 distinct CDR3 sequences in the sample, nearly 97% were seen once. Sequencing was carried out using CD8+ T cells from PBMCs. The receptors originated from a human donor with multiple sclerosis.

The chain uses TRBV7-3 and TRBJ2-3; 9 bases are shared with TRBD2. The V and J ends lost 5 bases and 2 bases, in that order; junction bases with no gene match: 5. Looked up from germline, CDR1 is SGHTA and CDR2 is FQGTGA. The CDR3 consists of 15 residues. CDR3 sequence reads: CASSDRGGATDTQYF. CDR3 coding DNA: TGTGCCAGCAGCGACCGCGGGGGGGCCACAGATACGCAGTATTTT.

The chain has TRBV20-1 and TRBJ1-6; D remains ambiguous. The CDR3 spans 16 residues. Germline V gene data show CDR1 as DFQATT and CDR2 as SNEGSKA (reference sequence). Trimming stripped 2 bases from V and 7 bases from J, with 18 bases between. CDR3 sequence: CSARPRPDTLNSPLHF. CDR3 sequence (DNA): TGCAGTGCTAGACCTCGACCTGACACCCTGAATTCACCCCTCCACTTT.

The CDR3 DNA reads as TGCAGCGTTGTATTGGCAAACACGCAGTATTTT. Translating it yields CSVVLANTQYF. This chain joins TRBV29-1 and TRBJ2-3, with no clear D. The CDR3 consists of 11 residues. Trimming shortened V by 4 bases and J by 9 bases, and 11 bases separated the two germline ends. Looked up from germline, CDR1 is SQVTM and CDR2 is ANQGSEA.

The chain couples TRBV30 to TRBJ2-2; D remains ambiguous. V lost 2 bases and J 2 bases, leaving 6 bases between the germline ends. The CDR3 runs to 13 residues. The V gene's germline CDR1 is GTSNPN and CDR2 SVGIG (reference sequence). The CDR3 sequence: CAWSSLNTGELFF. DNA for the CDR3: TGTGCCTGGAGTTCCCTAAACACCGGGGAGCTGTTTTTT.

The J gene is TRBJ2-3, the V gene TRBV13, with 10 bases matching TRBD2. Trimming took 6 bases from V and 0 from J; bases not matched to a gene: 0. Germline values: CDR1 PRHDT, CDR2 FYEKMQ (reference sequence). The CDR3 is made up of 14 amino acids. The CDR3 loop reads CASSSGGSTDTQYF. The CDR3, as DNA: TGTGCCAGCAGTAGCGGGGGGAGCACAGATACGCAGTATTTT. The entire variable domain, with the rest obtained from reference TRBV13 and TRBJ2-3, is as follows: AAGVIQSPRHLIKEKRETATLKCYPIPRHDTVYWYQQGPGQDPQFLISFYEKMQSDKGSIPDRFSAQQFSDYHSELNMSSLELGDSALYFCASSSGGSTDTQYFGPGTRLTVL.

This chain connects TRBV12-5 to TRBJ1-2, with D unclear. V was shortened by 5 bases and J by 4 bases, with 17 bases between the two germline ends. Germline CDR1 is LGHNT and CDR2 is FRNRAP. The CDR3 has 15 amino acids. The CDR3 sequence is CASGSGTTHFYGYTF. The CDR3, as DNA: TGTGCTAGTGGTAGCGGCACGACTCACTTCTATGGCTACACCTTC.

This sequence joins TRBV20-1 and TRBJ2-5, with a tentative D call TRBD2 (7 bases). The CDR3 is 15 amino acids. CDR1 and CDR2 (germline): DFQATT, SNEGSKA (reference sequence). The germline V and J ends were trimmed by 0 bases and 5 bases, with 16 bases remaining between them. The CDR3 coding sequence is TGCAGTGCTAGAGATACGGGGGGCGTTGGGGAGACCCAGTACTTC. Translating gives CSARDTGGVGETQYF.

The genes are TRBV29-1 and TRBJ2-2, with 10 bases matching TRBD2. The ends lost 2 bases at V and 1 base at J; junction bases unmatched: 7. Germline lookup yields CDR1 SQVTM and CDR2 ANQGSEA. This CDR3 is built from 17 residues. CDR3 sequence (DNA): TGCAGCGTTGAACTAGCGGGGGAAATTATGAACACCGGGGAGCTGTTTTTT. Translated: CSVELAGEIMNTGELFF.

The rearrangement joins TRBV20-1 to TRBJ2-7, with TRBD1 matching over 7 bases. This CDR3 is 14 amino acids long. V shed 6 bases and J 3 bases; nucleotides not matched to a gene: 11. Germline V gene data show CDR1 as DFQATT and CDR2 as SNEGSKA (reference sequence). The CDR3 DNA follows: TGCAGTGCGGATAGCGCAGGGGGAGTCTACGAGCAGTACTTC. It yields the protein CSADSAGGVYEQYF.